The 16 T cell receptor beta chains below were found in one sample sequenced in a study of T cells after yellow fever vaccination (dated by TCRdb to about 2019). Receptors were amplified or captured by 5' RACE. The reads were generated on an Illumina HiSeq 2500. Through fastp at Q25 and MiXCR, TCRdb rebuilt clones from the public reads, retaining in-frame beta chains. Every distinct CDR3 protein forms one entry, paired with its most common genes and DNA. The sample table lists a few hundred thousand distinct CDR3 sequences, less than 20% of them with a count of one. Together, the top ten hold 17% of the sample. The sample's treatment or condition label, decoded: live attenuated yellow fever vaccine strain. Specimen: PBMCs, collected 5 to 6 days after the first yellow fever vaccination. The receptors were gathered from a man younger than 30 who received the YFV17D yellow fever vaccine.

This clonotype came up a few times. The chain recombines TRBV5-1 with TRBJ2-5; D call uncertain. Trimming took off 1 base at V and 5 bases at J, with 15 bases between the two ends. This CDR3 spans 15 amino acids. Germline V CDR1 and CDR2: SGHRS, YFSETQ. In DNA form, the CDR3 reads TGCGCCAGCAGCTTGTTCCCCTCGGACGGTGAGACCCAGTACTTC. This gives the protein CASSLFPSDGETQYF.

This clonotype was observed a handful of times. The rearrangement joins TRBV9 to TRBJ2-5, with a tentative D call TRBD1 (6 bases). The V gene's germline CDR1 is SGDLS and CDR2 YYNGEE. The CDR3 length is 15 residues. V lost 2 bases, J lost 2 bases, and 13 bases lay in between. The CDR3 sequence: CASSVDGTSQETQYF. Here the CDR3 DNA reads TGTGCCAGCAGCGTCGACGGGACATCTCAAGAGACCCAGTACTTC.

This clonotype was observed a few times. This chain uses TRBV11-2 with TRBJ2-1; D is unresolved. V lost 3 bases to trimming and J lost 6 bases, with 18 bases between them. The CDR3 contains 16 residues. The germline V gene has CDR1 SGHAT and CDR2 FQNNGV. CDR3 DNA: TGTGCCAGCAGCTTGACTCCGGCAGGCCCTCTCAATGAGCAGTTCTTC. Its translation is CASSLTPAGPLNEQFF.

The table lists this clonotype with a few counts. CDR3: CASSPSGNYSPLHF. CDR3 nucleotide sequence: TGTGCCAGCTCACCGTCAGGGAATTATTCACCCCTCCACTTT. The rearrangement links TRBV18 to TRBJ1-6; D is possibly TRBD1 (5 bases). The V end was cut by 3 bases, the J end by 8 bases, with 11 bases between. This CDR3 comprises 14 residues. CDR1 is KGHSH and CDR2 is LQKENI in the germline V gene.

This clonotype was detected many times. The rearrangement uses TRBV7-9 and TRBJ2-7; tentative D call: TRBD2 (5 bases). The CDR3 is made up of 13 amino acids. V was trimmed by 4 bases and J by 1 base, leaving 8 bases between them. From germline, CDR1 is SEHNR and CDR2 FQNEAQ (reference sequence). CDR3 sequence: CASSSSGSYEQYF. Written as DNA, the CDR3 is TGTGCCAGCAGCTCGTCGGGATCCTACGAGCAGTACTTC.

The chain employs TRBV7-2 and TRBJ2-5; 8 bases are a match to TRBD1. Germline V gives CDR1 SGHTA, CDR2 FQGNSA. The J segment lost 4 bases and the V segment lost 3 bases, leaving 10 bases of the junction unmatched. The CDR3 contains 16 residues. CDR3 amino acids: CASSLSRRTGTETQYF. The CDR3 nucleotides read TGTGCCAGCAGCTTGTCGCGTCGGACAGGGACAGAGACCCAGTACTTC. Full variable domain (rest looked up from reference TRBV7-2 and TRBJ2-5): GAGVSQSPSNKVTEKGKDVELRCDPISGHTALYWYRQSLGQGLEFLIYFQGNSAPDKSGLPSDRFSAERTGGSVSTLTIQRTQQEDSAVYLCASSLSRRTGTETQYFGPGTRLLVL.

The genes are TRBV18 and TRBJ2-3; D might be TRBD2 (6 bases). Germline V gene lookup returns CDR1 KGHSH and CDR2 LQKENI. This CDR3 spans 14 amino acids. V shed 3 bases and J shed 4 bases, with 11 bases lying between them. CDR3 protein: CASSPGPGADTQYF. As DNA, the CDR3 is TGTGCCAGCTCACCGGGGCCGGGGGCAGATACGCAGTATTTT.

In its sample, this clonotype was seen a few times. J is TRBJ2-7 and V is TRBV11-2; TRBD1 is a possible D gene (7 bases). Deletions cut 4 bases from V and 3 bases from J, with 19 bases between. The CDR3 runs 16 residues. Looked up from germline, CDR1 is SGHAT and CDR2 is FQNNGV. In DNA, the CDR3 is TGTGCCAGCAGCTCGCGGAGGGGGCTCGGTATCTACGAGCAGTACTTC. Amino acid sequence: CASSSRRGLGIYEQYF.

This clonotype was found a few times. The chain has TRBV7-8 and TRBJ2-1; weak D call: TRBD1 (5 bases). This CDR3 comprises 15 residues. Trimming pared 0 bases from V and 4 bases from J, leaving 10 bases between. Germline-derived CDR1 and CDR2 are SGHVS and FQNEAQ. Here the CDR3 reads CASSLAGLRYNEQFF. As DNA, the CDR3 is TGTGCCAGCAGCTTAGCGGGGCTAAGATACAATGAGCAGTTCTTC. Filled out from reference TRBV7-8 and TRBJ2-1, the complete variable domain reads GAGVSQSPRYKVAKRGQDVALRCDPISGHVSLFWYQQALGQGPEFLTYFQNEAQLDKSGLPSDRFFAERPEGSVSTLKIQRTQQEDSAVYLCASSLAGLRYNEQFFGPGTRLTVL.

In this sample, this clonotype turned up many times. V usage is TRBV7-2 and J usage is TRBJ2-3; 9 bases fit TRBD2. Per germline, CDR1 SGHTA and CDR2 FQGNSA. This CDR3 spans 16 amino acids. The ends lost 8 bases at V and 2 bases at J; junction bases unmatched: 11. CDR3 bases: TGTGCCAGCCAGAGCGGGGGGTCCCCCCTCACAGATACGCAGTATTTT. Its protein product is CASQSGGSPLTDTQYF.

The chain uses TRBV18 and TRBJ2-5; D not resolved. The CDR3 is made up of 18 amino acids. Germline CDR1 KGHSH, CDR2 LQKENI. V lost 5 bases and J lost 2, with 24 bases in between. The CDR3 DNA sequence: TGTGCCAGCTCAGGCCGGGTCCGGGTCGGATTGAAGCAAGAGACCCAGTACTTC. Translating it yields CASSGRVRVGLKQETQYF.

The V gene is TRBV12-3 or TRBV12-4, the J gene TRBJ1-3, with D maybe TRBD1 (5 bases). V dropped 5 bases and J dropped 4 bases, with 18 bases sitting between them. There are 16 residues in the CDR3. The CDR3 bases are TGTGCCAGCAGTCGCGGGCCGCAGGGCGGAGGAAACACCATATATTTT. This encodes CASSRGPQGGGNTIYF.

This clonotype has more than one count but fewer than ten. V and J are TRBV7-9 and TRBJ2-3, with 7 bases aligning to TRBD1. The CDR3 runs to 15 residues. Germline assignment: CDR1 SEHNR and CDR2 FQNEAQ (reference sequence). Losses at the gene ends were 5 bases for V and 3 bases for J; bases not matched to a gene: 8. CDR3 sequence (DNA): TGTGCCAGCAGCCCTGGGACAGTAAGAACAGATACGCAGTATTTT. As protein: CASSPGTVRTDTQYF.

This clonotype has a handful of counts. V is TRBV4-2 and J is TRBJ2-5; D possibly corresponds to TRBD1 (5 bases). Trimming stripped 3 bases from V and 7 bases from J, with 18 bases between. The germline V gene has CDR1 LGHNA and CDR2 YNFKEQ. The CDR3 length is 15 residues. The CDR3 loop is CASSQGLDTSLTQYF. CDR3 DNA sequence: TGTGCCAGCAGCCAGGGGCTGGACACTTCCTTGACCCAGTACTTC.

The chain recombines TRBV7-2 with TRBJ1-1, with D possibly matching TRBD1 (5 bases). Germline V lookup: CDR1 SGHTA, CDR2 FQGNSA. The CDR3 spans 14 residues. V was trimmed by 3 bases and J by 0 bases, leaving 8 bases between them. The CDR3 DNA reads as TGTGCCAGCAGCTTTGGGACGATGAACACTGAAGCTTTCTTT. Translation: CASSFGTMNTEAFF.

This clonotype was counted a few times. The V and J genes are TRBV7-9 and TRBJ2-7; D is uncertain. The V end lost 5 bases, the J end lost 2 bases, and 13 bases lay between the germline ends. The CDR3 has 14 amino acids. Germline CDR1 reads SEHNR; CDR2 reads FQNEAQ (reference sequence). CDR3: CASSTSRNTYEQYF. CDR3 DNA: TGTGCCAGCAGCACCTCTCGGAATACCTACGAGCAGTACTTC. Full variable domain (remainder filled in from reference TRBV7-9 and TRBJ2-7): DTGVSQNPRHKITKRGQNVTFRCDPISEHNRLYWYRQTLGQGPEFLTYFQNEAQLEKSRLLSDRFSAERPKGSFSTLEIQRTEQGDSAMYLCASSTSRNTYEQYFGPGTRLTVT.